This entry is about one T cell receptor (beta chain). There are a few counts of this clonotype. What this receptor recognizes is not known. Base qualities are not provided; no much larger clone lies one nucleotide away. The sample comes from a study of blood T cells in healthy people across ages (dated by TCRdb to 2013 to 2016). Turning to the overall study: In model experiments, roughly one uniquely barcoded TCR beta cDNA molecule per two T cells was captured by template switching. Age-related changes in TCR beta repertoire diversity were measured in the study by deep sequencing normalized with unique cDNA molecular identifiers. Donors were grouped into four age groups: young (average roughly 15 years), middle-aged (around 39), aged (62) and long-lived (roughly 80). To avoid experimental bias, donors of different ages were randomly spread across the sequencing lanes. Using the same blood draw, the study looked at two additional independent replicas of 1 million unique cDNA reads for two donors, one aged 18 to 30 and the other aged 80 or older. Broader findings and caveats from the paper: Observed TCR beta diversity per million T cells fell roughly linearly with age, and a significant reduction was already apparent by age roughly 40. The CMV infection status of donors was not known, potentially confounding age-related changes in expanded clonotypes. A strong correlation was found between observed TCR beta diversity and the percentage of naive T cells measured by flow cytometry. The long-lived group showed more naive CD4+ T cells, fewer expanded clones and increased TCR diversity than the aged group, suggesting age selection. Conclusive comparison of naive and antigen-experienced compartments was prevented by the profiling of bulk unsorted PBMCs. Estimates of total diversity based on one million sequenced T cells were regarded as lower bounds and as underestimates.

Systemically healthy Caucasian individuals from Russia, 39 in total and aged about 6 to 90 years, were included as donors. Each donor gave around 9 milliliters of peripheral blood, collected into EDTA-treated Vacutainer tubes. Ficoll-Paque density-gradient centrifugation was used to isolate PBMCs, with at least 7 million obtained per sample. Trizol reagent was used to extract total RNA from PBMCs, with at least 5 micrograms per sample. For every donor, flow cytometry on a PBMC aliquot measured the percentage of naive CD45RAhigh/CD27high T cells. The protocol used for the library was 5' RACE. The sequencer was an Illumina HiSeq 2500. A second roughly 6 to 12 cycle PCR used a sample-barcoded 5' primer and a J-beta primer mix. A unique molecular identifier was introduced onto each TCR beta cDNA molecule by a template-switch 5' adaptor carrying 12 random nucleotides. Each sample yielded at least 3 million CDR3-containing paired-end reads. All of the RNA was converted into first-strand cDNA using the Mint cDNA synthesis kit, with a TRBC-specific oligonucleotide serving as the primer. After uracil-DNA glycosylase treatment, a first 18-cycle PCR used universal primers M1SS and BC2_uni_R on all cDNA. The published analysis was carried out like this. Each sample was normalized by randomly selecting 1 million high-quality reads, each carrying a distinct molecular identifier. Instead of being binned into consensus sequences, reads with shared molecular identifiers were discarded. MiTCR, with a Q25 quality threshold and the strictest error-elimination algorithm, was used for CDR3 identification, clonotype clustering and error correction. A nonparametric unseen species model with Euler transformation was used to estimate lower-bound total TCR beta diversity. In-frame beta chains were kept once TCRdb had trimmed the public reads at Q25 with fastp and called clones with MiXCR. For every CDR3 protein sequence, its rows merge into one entry that carries the most common genes and DNA. TCRdb, rather than the study authors, made the V and J calls. Present in this sample are 730,000 or so distinct CDR3 sequences, about 42% of which were seen just once. Of the sample, around 20% is held by the ten largest clones.

This sequence originates from a woman in her sixties in good health. The specimen sequenced was blood.

The sequence in DNA is TGTGCCACCAGTGACCCCGGCTCAGGGGGCGCGACAGATACGCAGTATTTT. Its protein is CATSDPGSGGATDTQYF. The chain couples TRBV24-1 to TRBJ2-3; 8 bases in the middle match TRBD1. Measured from the cysteine to the phenylalanine, the CDR3 is 17 residues long. The entry retains the CDR3 DNA only, 51 bases that are in frame from base 1. For this chain, trimming is 4 bases at the V end and 3 bases at the J end, and the number of junction bases without a gene match is 11. The germline V gene encodes CDR1 KGHDR and CDR2 SFDVKD.